This record concerns one TCR beta chain sequence. The data originate from a study of shared clonotypes between healthy human individuals. V lost 3 bases, J lost 8 bases, and 14 bases lay in between. The CDR3 sequence is 14 residues long. CDR1 and CDR2 from the germline V gene are SNHLY and FYNNEI. The assay was run at deep level. TCRdb's copy holds only in-frame clones and misses some; the assay was immunoSEQ multiplex PCR. The sample has over a million clones, 95% to 97% seen once; the top ten hold 1.2%. The gene calls are TRBV2 and TRBJ1-3, with D uncertain. The material sequenced was naive CD4+ T cells sorted from blood. The subset denotes: CD45RA+ positively selected. The clonotype comes from a man between 25 and 39 years old in good health. The CDR3 DNA reads as TGTGCCAGCAGTGAGAAGGGAGGATGGGACACCATATATTTT. Translated, it gives CASSEKGGWDTIYF.